This T cell receptor (beta chain) is drawn from a study of monozygotic twins with inflammatory bowel disease. The germline CDR1 and CDR2 sequences are DFQATT and SNEGSKA (reference sequence). CDR3 size: 15 residues. The authors used approximately 3,300 ng of total RNA per TCR library. One entry per CDR3 protein, without DNA, is what TCRdb gives after re-calling the 5' RACE reads. The listing contains 350,000 to 500,000 distinct CDR3 sequences. The sequenced sample was blood. The TCR was taken from a human donor with ulcerative colitis or Crohn's disease, or a healthy co-twin of an affected twin (not recorded which). The chain combines TRBV20-1 with TRBJ1-1. The CDR3 reads CSARERAAENTEAFF.